A single TCR beta chain is shown here with its context. Its antigen is still unknown. The data derive from a study of T cell repertoires in cytomegalovirus infection. From germline, CDR1 is SGDLS and CDR2 YYNGEE. The CDR3 length is 15 residues. After removal of 2 bases from V and 4 bases from J, the junction contained 6 bases not matched to a gene. TCRdb reprocessed the reads via MiXCR and lists one record per CDR3 protein. Of about 570,000 distinct CDR3 sequences in the sample, 40% were seen once. The J gene is TRBJ1-3, the V gene TRBV9, with 7 bases lining up with TRBD1. The receptor was isolated from a human donor in good health (CMV status not recorded). Some clones in this sample may be carry-over from other donors' samples. The source was cultured PBMCs, collected from culture after CMV antigen stimulation. CDR3 sequence (DNA): TGTGCCAGCAGCGTCACCGGGACAGCCGGAAACACCATATATTTT. This translates into CASSVTGTAGNTIYF.